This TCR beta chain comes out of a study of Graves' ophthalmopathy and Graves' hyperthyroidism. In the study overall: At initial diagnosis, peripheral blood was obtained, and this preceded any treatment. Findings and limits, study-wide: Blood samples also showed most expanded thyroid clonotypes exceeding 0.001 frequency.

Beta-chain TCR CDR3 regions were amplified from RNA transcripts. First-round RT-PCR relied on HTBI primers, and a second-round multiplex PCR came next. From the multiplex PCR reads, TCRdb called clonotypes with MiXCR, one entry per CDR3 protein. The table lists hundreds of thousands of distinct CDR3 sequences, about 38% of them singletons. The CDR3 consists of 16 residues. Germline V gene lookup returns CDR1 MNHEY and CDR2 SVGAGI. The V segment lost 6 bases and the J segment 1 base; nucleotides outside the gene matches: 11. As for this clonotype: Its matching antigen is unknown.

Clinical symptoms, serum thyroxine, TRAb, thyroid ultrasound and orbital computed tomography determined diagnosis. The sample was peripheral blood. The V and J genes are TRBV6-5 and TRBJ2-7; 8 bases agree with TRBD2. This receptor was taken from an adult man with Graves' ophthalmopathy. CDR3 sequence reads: CASSPGRIAGSYEQYF. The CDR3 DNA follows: TGTGCCAGCAGCCCCGGTCGCATAGCGGGGTCCTACGAGCAGTACTTC.